This T cell receptor (beta chain) is from a study of OX40 agonist ivuxolimab in advanced cancers. At the level of the study: Patients in dose escalation had liver, melanoma, kidney or head and neck cancers. Study conclusions and caveats: Some nonresponders also had low normalized T-cell clonal expansion.

Notes on this clone: Antigen specificity is unknown.

With autoimmune disease history or systemic immunosuppression, patients were excluded. Only in-frame clones appear in the TCRdb table, and some are missing; sequencing was by immunoSEQ multiplex PCR. The data contain about 150,000 clones, 85% to 95% of them singletons. V was pared by 5 bases and J by 7 bases, with 12 bases between. The CDR3 spans 12 residues. Germline loops: CDR1 LGHNA, CDR2 YNFKEQ. Sequencing was performed on CD4+ or CD8+ T cells sorted from blood, taken in a trial of the OX40 agonist ivuxolimab. The TCR sequence derives from an adult with an advanced solid tumor such as melanoma, head and neck, liver or kidney cancer. The chain uses TRBV4-2 and TRBJ2-7, with TRBD1 as a possible D gene (5 bases). The CDR3 nucleotides read TGTGCCAGCAGCTACTACCGACAGGAGCAGTACTTC. It is translated as CASSYYRQEQYF.